This T cell receptor beta chain comes out of a study of shared clonotypes between healthy human individuals. Across the study: Donors, aged 18 to 49, were a couple of women and a few men. The plates for each donor numbered three CD4 naive, three CD4 memory, two CD8 naive and one CD8 memory.

Overall study results and limits: Among donors, the sharing of clonotypes was expected to be influenced by sequencing depth.

As originally analysed: Quality scores were absent from the junction-only immunoSEQ sequences, so filtering differed. The data were produced by immunoSEQ multiplex PCR, yet TCRdb's version contains in-frame clones alone and is incomplete. The DNA was the basis for D and trimming; V, J and clone size are from that table. The data contain fewer than 1.6 million clones, 98% to 99% of them singletons. After removal of 0 bases from V and 4 bases from J, the junction contained 16 bases not matched to a gene. CDR1 is KGHSH, CDR2 LQKENI, per germline. The CDR3 length is 20 residues. With regard to this clone: Antigen unknown.

The rearrangement uses TRBV18 and TRBJ2-3; 10 bases are shared with TRBD2. Sequencing was done on a sample of naive CD4+ T cells sorted from blood. Subset defined: CD45RA+ positively selected. The source is a man younger than 40 in good health. The DNA of the CDR3 is TGTGCCAGCTCACCACCAGGGAGAGTGCTAGCGGGAGTTATTCCAGATACGCAGTATTTT. Protein product: CASSPPGRVLAGVIPDTQYF.